The 32 T cell receptor beta chains presented below share a single source sample, sequenced in a study of shared clonotypes between healthy human individuals. Naive CD8 cells lacked CD45RO, underwent positive selection for CCR7 and left out terminally differentiated effector memory CD45RA+ cells. Data came from immunoSEQ multiplex PCR; TCRdb stores just in-frame clones and leaves some out. The table has about 2,200,000 clones, 93% seen once; the top ten hold about 1.8%. Input material: naive CD8+ T cells from PBMCs. The receptors were sampled from a man younger than 35 in good health. Some clones in this sample may be carry-over from other donors' samples.

CDR3 sequence (DNA): TGTGCCAGCATGCGGGACAGTTCCTACGAGCAGTACTTC. Translation: CASMRDSSYEQYF. The chain uses TRBV6-1 and TRBJ2-7; D is perhaps TRBD1 (7 bases). CDR1 and CDR2 from the germline V gene are MNHNS and SASEGT. V gave up 7 bases and J gave up 1 base, with 11 bases separating them. The CDR3 runs 13 residues.

CDR3 loop: CASSLRAPPEPQHF. Written as DNA, the CDR3 is TGTGCCAGCAGTCTCCGGGCCCCTCCTGAGCCCCAGCATTTT. This chain links TRBV28 with TRBJ1-5; D not certain. Germline CDR1 reads MDHEN; CDR2 reads SYDVKM. The CDR3 sequence is 14 residues long. The germline V and J ends were trimmed by 5 bases and 8 bases, with 16 bases remaining between them.

This chain links TRBV4-1 with TRBJ1-5; no clear D gene. CDR1 is MGHRA, CDR2 YSYEKL, per germline. The CDR3 spans 16 residues. Trimming left V 0 bases short and J 7 bases short, with 16 bases between. The CDR3 spells CASSQDVLREDQPQHF. The CDR3 DNA sequence: TGCGCCAGCAGCCAAGATGTACTCCGGGAGGACCAGCCCCAGCATTTT.

The V and J genes are TRBV4-1 and TRBJ2-7; 9 bases fit TRBD1. In germline, CDR1 is MGHRA, CDR2 YSYEKL. The V and J ends lost 1 base and 7 bases, in that order; junction bases with no gene match: 5. The CDR3 extends over 14 amino acids. CDR3 sequence: CASSQGQGDGEQYF. The CDR3, as DNA: TGCGCCAGCAGCCAAGGACAGGGGGATGGGGAGCAGTACTTC.

The V call is TRBV11-2, the J call TRBJ2-4; D is unresolved. The CDR3 contains 12 residues. V was pared by 3 bases and J by 7 bases, with 7 bases between. CDR1 is SGHAT, CDR2 FQNNGV, per germline. The CDR3 is CASSFTINIQYF. CDR3 bases: TGTGCCAGCAGCTTTACTATTAACATTCAGTACTTC.

V and J are TRBV7-7 and TRBJ2-5, with 7 bases fitting TRBD1. Losses at the gene ends were 3 bases for V and 2 bases for J; bases not matched to a gene: 12. Germline CDR1 SSHAT, CDR2 FNYEAQ (reference sequence). CDR3 length: 17 residues. The CDR3 DNA reads as TGTGCCAGCAGCTTTGGATCCGGGACAGCAAGGCAAGAGACCCAGTACTTC. Translation: CASSFGSGTARQETQYF.

V is TRBV4-2 and J is TRBJ1-5; D is unclear. CDR1 and CDR2 (germline): LGHNA, YNFKEQ. CDR3 size: 15 residues. V gave up 3 bases and J gave up 1 base, with 10 bases separating them. CDR3 bases: TGTGCCAGCAGCCACCAACGAGAGAGCAATCAGCCCCAGCATTTT. Its translation is CASSHQRESNQPQHF.

The chain employs TRBV21-1 and TRBJ2-7. TRBV21-1 is recorded as a pseudogene. The CDR3 runs to 16 residues. The CDR3 region has the DNA TGTGCCAGCAGCAAAAAGTCGGTCGGACCACCCTACGAGCAGTACTTC. Translation gives CASSKKSVGPPYEQYF.

The chain combines TRBV29-1 with TRBJ1-1; no reliable D call. CDR1 is SQVTM, CDR2 ANQGSEA, per germline. This CDR3 comprises 11 residues. Trimming left V 7 bases short and J 5 bases short, with 11 bases between. The CDR3, as DNA: TGCAGCGCCCCGTACGGGACTGAAGCTTTCTTT. This encodes CSAPYGTEAFF.

This sequence joins TRBV11-3 and TRBJ2-7; possibly TRBD2 for D (5 bases). CDR3 length: 14 residues. Trimming shortened V by 3 bases and J by 0 bases, and 9 bases separated the two germline ends. In germline, CDR1 is SGHNT, CDR2 YENEEA. CDR3 bases: TGTGCCAGCAGCTTGGGTGGGAGCTCCTACGAGCAGTACTTC. It codes for CASSLGGSSYEQYF.

CDR3 nucleotide sequence: TGTGCCAGCAGTTTCGGGGGCTGGAATGAGCAGTTCTTC. Its protein is CASSFGGWNEQFF. This rearrangement joins TRBV27 to TRBJ2-1; D is possibly TRBD1 or TRBD2 (6 bases each). The germline V gene has CDR1 MNHEY and CDR2 SMNVEV (reference sequence). The CDR3 is 13 residues long. The germline V and J ends were trimmed by 3 bases and 7 bases, with 10 bases remaining between them.

The chain uses TRBV4-2 and TRBJ1-5; weak D call: TRBD1 (5 bases). The ends were cut back, 4 bases at V and 8 bases at J, with 9 bases in the middle. Germline CDR1 is LGHNA and CDR2 is YNFKEQ. The CDR3 has 12 amino acids. The CDR3 loop reads CASSPGAEPQHF. The CDR3 nucleotides read TGTGCCAGCAGCCCTGGGGCAGAGCCCCAGCATTTT.

The chain employs TRBV7-9 and TRBJ2-7; TRBD1 agrees at 8 bases. The trim removed 5 bases at V and 7 bases at J, leaving 7 bases unmatched. This CDR3 contains 13 residues. Looked up from germline, CDR1 is SEHNR and CDR2 is FQNEAQ (reference sequence). CDR3 in DNA: TGTGCCAGCAGCGGGACAGGCAACAGGGAGCAGTACTTC. Translated, it gives CASSGTGNREQYF.

The chain uses TRBV19 and TRBJ1-5; D perhaps matches TRBD1 (5 bases). The CDR3 consists of 17 residues. V was shortened by 6 bases and J by 9 bases, with 27 bases between the two germline ends. Looked up from germline, CDR1 is LNHDA and CDR2 is SQIVND (reference sequence). CDR3 loop: CASSSKTERRFDRPQHF. The CDR3 DNA follows: TGTGCCAGTAGCAGTAAGACAGAACGGAGGTTCGATCGGCCCCAGCATTTT.

This clone came up a few times. The chain is built from TRBV15 and TRBJ2-1; a weak D match, TRBD2 (5 bases). The CDR3 is 15 amino acids. Germline V gene sequence: CDR1 LNHNV, CDR2 YYDKDF (reference sequence). V shed 3 bases and J shed 8 bases, with 17 bases lying between them. CDR3 bases: TGTGCCACCAGCAGTTACCCGGACGAGGGTTATGAGCAGTTCTTC. Its translation is CATSSYPDEGYEQFF.

The chain is built from TRBV10-3 and TRBJ1-2; 7 bases agree with TRBD1. Germline CDR1 ENHRY, CDR2 SYGVKD. The ends lost 4 bases at V and 3 bases at J; junction bases unmatched: 8. This CDR3 is 15 amino acids long. The CDR3 is CAISGGGGDHYGYTF. DNA of the CDR3: TGTGCCATCAGTGGGGGAGGGGGCGATCACTATGGCTACACCTTC.

This clone was detected only a few times. The same CDR3 can be traced to other DNA sequences in this sample. The chain combines TRBV11-2 with TRBJ2-7; D is unclear. Germline V gene lookup returns CDR1 SGHAT and CDR2 FQNNGV. Trimming took off 1 base at V and 3 bases at J, with 7 bases between the two ends. CDR3 length: 13 residues. CDR3 loop: CASSLGGSYEQYF. CDR3 bases: TGTGCCAGCAGCTTAGGTGGCAGCTACGAGCAGTACTTC.

The chain joins TRBV7-6 to TRBJ2-5; D possibly corresponds to TRBD2 (6 bases). The CDR3 is made up of 11 amino acids. Per germline, CDR1 SGHVS and CDR2 FNYEAQ. Between the trimmed V and J ends, which lost 9 bases and 10 bases, there was a span of 15 bases. The CDR3, as DNA: TGTGCCAGTCGTGTCGGAGGGGACCAGTACTTC. Translated, it gives CASRVGGDQYF.

The chain uses TRBV28 and TRBJ2-7; 7 bases map to TRBD1. Trimming cost V 6 bases and J 2 bases; bases outside gene matches: 10. Germline V gene lookup returns CDR1 MDHEN and CDR2 SYDVKM. The CDR3 has 15 residues. The chain's CDR3 is CASREDRASTYEQYF. The CDR3 DNA follows: TGTGCCAGCAGAGAAGACAGGGCCAGCACCTACGAGCAGTACTTC.

This clone is a singleton in its sample. This chain joins TRBV7-8 and TRBJ2-1, with TRBD2 matching over 7 bases. The V gene end was trimmed by 2 bases and the J gene end by 0 bases; junction bases not matched to a gene: 13. Germline CDR1 is SGHVS and CDR2 is FQNEAQ. This CDR3 comprises 19 residues. CDR3 sequence: CASSLFKLAERSSYNEQFF. CDR3 coding DNA: TGTGCCAGCAGCTTATTTAAGCTAGCGGAGCGGAGCTCCTACAATGAGCAGTTCTTC.

The V and J genes are TRBV19 and TRBJ1-1; TRBD1 is a possible D gene (5 bases). In germline, CDR1 is LNHDA, CDR2 SQIVND (reference sequence). Trimming shortened V by 5 bases and J by 0 bases, and 10 bases separated the two germline ends. There are 14 residues in the CDR3. CDR3 sequence reads: CASSFRTLNTEAFF. CDR3 coding DNA: TGTGCCAGTAGTTTCCGGACACTGAACACTGAAGCTTTCTTT.

Note on this clone: Other DNA variants within this sample encode the same CDR3. The V and J genes are TRBV4-3 and TRBJ2-7, with unresolved D. CDR3 length: 13 residues. Germline V CDR1 and CDR2: LGHNA, YSLEER. Trimming took 0 bases from V and 3 from J, leaving 6 bases between them. In DNA form, the CDR3 reads TGCGCCAGCAGCCAAGAACCTGGCTACGAGCAGTACTTC. Translated: CASSQEPGYEQYF.

This chain joins TRBV11-2 and TRBJ2-3; D gene uncertain. Trimming left V 2 bases short and J 4 bases short, with 10 bases between. The CDR3 contains 14 residues. CDR1 and CDR2 from the germline V gene are SGHAT and FQNNGV. This chain's CDR3 is CASSLWGNADTQYF. CDR3 DNA: TGTGCCAGCAGCTTATGGGGAAATGCAGATACGCAGTATTTT.

The V gene is TRBV10-3, the J gene TRBJ1-4; the match to TRBD1 covers 10 bases. V was pared by 2 bases and J by 7 bases, with 4 bases of the junction left unmatched. Germline CDR1 and CDR2: ENHRY and SYGVKD. The CDR3 has 15 amino acids. CDR3 nucleotides: TGTGCCATCAGTGAGCTCTGGGACAGGGGTGAAAAACTGTTTTTT. Translating gives CAISELWDRGEKLFF.

This sequence joins TRBV28 and TRBJ1-1; TRBD1 aligns across 7 bases. Unmatched junction bases numbered 5, after V lost 3 bases and J lost 4 bases. The length of the CDR3 is 14 residues. Germline V CDR1 and CDR2: MDHEN, SYDVKM. In DNA form, the CDR3 reads TGTGCCAGCAGTTTTCCTTGGGACAGCACTGAAGCTTTCTTT. Translating gives CASSFPWDSTEAFF.

The chain employs TRBV7-8 and TRBJ2-1; 12 nucleotides agree with TRBD2. V lost 5 bases, J lost 3 bases, and 5 bases stayed unmatched. CDR1 SGHVS and CDR2 FQNEAQ come from the germline V gene. CDR3 size: 16 residues. The CDR3 loop reads CASSPRLAGDYNEQFF. CDR3 nucleotide sequence: TGTGCCAGCAGCCCCAGACTAGCGGGAGACTACAATGAGCAGTTCTTC.

The J gene is TRBJ1-5, the V gene TRBV28; possibly TRBD1 for D (6 bases). Germline CDR1 reads MDHEN; CDR2 reads SYDVKM. V was clipped by 6 bases and J by 2 bases, with 17 bases between them. The length of the CDR3 is 16 residues. The CDR3, as DNA: TGTGCCAGCAGGGTCGTGACAGGTTACGGCAATCAGCCCCAGCATTTT. This codes for CASRVVTGYGNQPQHF.

The V gene is TRBV2, the J gene TRBJ1-3; no definite D call. The germline gives CDR1 SNHLY, CDR2 FYNNEI. The CDR3 sequence is 13 residues long. The V gene lost 7 bases and the J gene lost 2 bases, with 9 bases spanning the gap. The CDR3 DNA reads as TGTGCCAGCAAGCCAGCCCCTGGAAACACCATATATTTT. Amino acid sequence: CASKPAPGNTIYF.

This rearrangement joins TRBV4-1 to TRBJ2-2; perhaps TRBD2 as D (5 bases). Germline lookup yields CDR1 MGHRA and CDR2 YSYEKL. The CDR3 covers 15 residues. Trimming removed 0 bases from V and 7 bases from J, with 12 bases in between. CDR3 bases: TGCGCCAGCAGCCAAGATTCTAGCTTCATCGGGGAGCTGTTTTTT. Its protein is CASSQDSSFIGELFF.

The chain recombines TRBV9 with TRBJ2-1; the match to TRBD1 covers 12 bases. The germline V gene encodes CDR1 SGDLS and CDR2 YYNGEE. The CDR3 is made up of 16 amino acids. V shed 3 bases and J 7 bases; nucleotides not matched to a gene: 8. The chain's CDR3 is CASSAAGTGGFNEQFF. For the CDR3, the DNA is TGTGCCAGCAGCGCCGCCGGGACAGGGGGCTTTAATGAGCAGTTCTTC.

The rearrangement links TRBV28 to TRBJ2-3; 10 bases fit TRBD1. The V and J ends lost 6 bases and 5 bases, in that order; junction bases with no gene match: 8. The CDR3 is 15 residues long. CDR1 MDHEN and CDR2 SYDVKM come from the germline V gene. The CDR3 reads CASSFGTGELDTQYF. CDR3 bases: TGTGCCAGCAGCTTCGGGACAGGGGAGTTAGATACGCAGTATTTT.

This clone was counted between two and nine times. The V call is TRBV19, the J call TRBJ2-1; TRBD2 matches at 11 bases. Germline trimming cut 5 bases from V and 8 bases from J; bases unmatched to any gene: 5. This CDR3 has 14 residues. The germline gives CDR1 LNHDA, CDR2 SQIVND (reference sequence). The DNA for the CDR3 is TGTGCCAGTAGTCCGGGACTAGCGGTCTATGAGCAGTTCTTC. This gives the protein CASSPGLAVYEQFF.